The sequence of this TCR beta chain was determined in a study of blood T cell repertoires in COVID-19. Overall study context: Material from acute and convalescent COVID-19 was sourced from the United States, Italy and Spain.

Authors' processing steps: Amplification with reference gene primers provided the estimates of nucleated cell counts. This table comes from immunoSEQ multiplex PCR, and its TCRdb copy is limited to in-frame clones, with some not included. The D gene and trimming were derived from the DNA, and the V and J assignments and clone size from that table. The sample contains around 130,000 clones, 80% to 90% of which appear only once. This CDR3 has 13 amino acids. Germline V lookup: CDR1 LGHDT, CDR2 YNNKEL (reference sequence). The germline V and J ends were trimmed by 6 bases and 0 bases, with 6 bases remaining between them.

The specimen was peripheral blood. J is TRBJ1-3 and V is TRBV3-1 (or the pseudogene TRBV3-2); D is unclear. This clonotype was obtained from a man in his fifties or sixties with active or convalescent COVID-19. The CDR3 spells CASRAASGNTIYF. CDR3 bases: TGTGCCAGCAGGGCGGCCTCTGGAAACACCATATATTTT.